Listed here are 24 T cell receptor beta chains from one sample, sequenced in a study of blood T cell repertoires in COVID-19 (dated by TCRdb to about 2020). The library was obtained by the immunoSEQ multiplex PCR assay. Drawn from immuneACCESS, this table holds only the in-frame rearrangements with V and J called that TCRdb kept. Clones are partly lost; checked studies trace under half to an unresolved V gene and leave the rest unexplained. For this sample the table gives under 300,000 clones, of which around 80% were detected only once. In total, the top ten clones hold 2% to 2.5% of the sample. Sequenced input: peripheral blood. The receptor source for this set is a man aged 35-49 years who had recovered from COVID-19.

This clone was recorded only once. This rearrangement joins TRBV19 to TRBJ1-5, with D uncertain. The germline V gene has CDR1 LNHDA and CDR2 SQIVND (reference sequence). The CDR3 is made up of 16 amino acids. With 6 bases removed from V and 1 base from J, the gap between germline ends came to 16 bases. CDR3 in DNA: TGTGCCAGTAGAGAGGGAGGGCGGGGAAGCAATCAGCCCCAGCATTTT. Protein sequence: CASREGGRGSNQPQHF. Drawing the rest from reference TRBV19 and TRBJ1-5, the complete variable domain is DGGITQSPKYLFRKEGQNVTLSCEQNLNHDAMYWYRQDPGQGLRLIYYSQIVNDFQKGDIAEGYSVSREKKESFPLTVTSAQKNPTAFYLCASREGGRGSNQPQHFGDGTRLSIL.

The chain combines TRBV6-1 with TRBJ2-5; no clear D gene. The CDR3 consists of 11 residues. Germline V gene sequence: CDR1 MNHNS, CDR2 SASEGT. V was clipped by 7 bases and J by 4 bases, with 7 bases between them. In DNA form, the CDR3 reads TGTGCCAGCACCACTGGAGAGACCCAGTACTTC. This encodes CASTTGETQYF.

The V call is TRBV12-3 or TRBV12-4, the J call TRBJ1-1; 7 bases match TRBD1. This CDR3 is 12 amino acids long. Trimming removed 3 bases from V and 8 bases from J; junction bases left unmatched: 3. CDR3 sequence: CASSFRGGEAFF. CDR3 bases: TGTGCCAGCAGTTTTCGAGGGGGCGAAGCTTTCTTT.

The J gene is TRBJ2-2, the V gene TRBV19, with TRBD2 matching 8 bases. The J segment lost 4 bases and the V segment lost 2 bases, leaving 3 bases of the junction unmatched. The CDR3 is made up of 15 amino acids. The germline V gene encodes CDR1 LNHDA and CDR2 SQIVND (reference sequence). DNA of the CDR3: TGTGCCAGTAGTATACGGGGGGGCGTCACCGGGGAGCTGTTTTTT. Its protein product is CASSIRGGVTGELFF.

The chain employs TRBV5-1 and TRBJ2-7, with D perhaps matching TRBD2 (6 bases). This CDR3 has 15 residues. CDR1 SGHRS and CDR2 YFSETQ come from the germline V gene. The V end was cut by 4 bases, the J end by 1 base, with 15 bases between. CDR3 loop: CASSGTPVGSYEQYF. As DNA, the CDR3 is TGCGCCAGCAGCGGGACTCCTGTAGGGTCCTACGAGCAGTACTTC. Full variable domain (rest looked up from reference TRBV5-1 and TRBJ2-7): KAGVTQTPRYLIKTRGQQVTLSCSPISGHRSVSWYQQTPGQGLQFLFEYFSETQRNKGNFPGRFSGRQFSNSRSEMNVSTLELGDSALYLCASSGTPVGSYEQYFGPGTRLTVT.

The CDR3 DNA reads as TGTGCCAGCAGCAGACCCGGGGGGAGCACAGATACGCAGTATTTT. It specifies CASSRPGGSTDTQYF. This chain connects TRBV7-9 to TRBJ2-3, with 7 bases aligning to TRBD2. The CDR3 has 15 amino acids. Germline values: CDR1 SEHNR, CDR2 FQNEAQ (reference sequence). J lost 0 bases, V lost 5 bases, and 5 bases had no gene match.

The chain recombines TRBV18 with TRBJ1-5; TRBD1 matches 8 bases. Per the germline V gene, CDR1 is KGHSH and CDR2 is LQKENI. The V and J ends lost 2 bases and 1 base, in that order; junction bases with no gene match: 4. The CDR3 loop spans 16 amino acids. In DNA, the CDR3 is TGTGCCAGCTCACCAGGGACAGGCTCGAGCAATCAGCCCCAGCATTTT. Amino acids: CASSPGTGSSNQPQHF.

DNA for the CDR3: TGTGCCAGCAGTGCCATACAGGGGGCGAACACTGAAGCTTTCTTT. It specifies CASSAIQGANTEAFF. The gene calls are TRBV25-1 and TRBJ1-1, with 9 bases identical to TRBD1. Trimming cost V 4 bases and J 1 base; bases outside gene matches: 4. Germline-derived CDR1 and CDR2 are MGHDK and SYGVNS. CDR3 length equals 15 residues.

The sample holds many counts of this clone. The chain links TRBV5-4 to TRBJ2-6, with D possibly matching TRBD2 (6 bases). Per germline, CDR1 SGHNT and CDR2 YYREEE (reference sequence). V lost 4 bases, J lost 0 bases, and 14 bases lay in between. CDR3 length: 17 residues. CDR3 in amino acids: CASSGAGSFSGANVLTF. The DNA for the CDR3 is TGTGCCAGCAGCGGGGCGGGATCTTTCTCTGGGGCCAACGTCCTGACTTTC.

This chain uses TRBV30 with TRBJ2-7; 10 nucleotides line up with TRBD1. CDR1 and CDR2 from the germline V gene are GTSNPN and SVGIG (reference sequence). With 2 bases clipped from V and 5 bases from J, the junction kept 12 bases outside the gene matches. CDR3 length: 16 amino acids. CDR3 coding DNA: TGTGCCTGGAGTTTCCCCCCGGGACAGGGGCGGGACGAGCAGTACTTC. Translation gives CAWSFPPGQGRDEQYF.

The chain joins TRBV4-3 to TRBJ2-7; possible D gene TRBD1, 5 bases. Germline V gives CDR1 LGHNA, CDR2 YSLEER. V lost 0 bases and J 2 bases, leaving 14 bases between the germline ends. CDR3 length: 16 residues. For the CDR3, the DNA is TGCGCCAGCAGCCAAGATATAGGGCAGGGTCCCTACGAGCAGTACTTC. As protein: CASSQDIGQGPYEQYF.

The chain is built from TRBV29-1 and TRBJ1-2, with 8 bases lining up with TRBD1. The germline CDR1 and CDR2 sequences are SQVTM and ANQGSEA. This CDR3 is 14 amino acids long. V shed 3 bases, J shed 2 bases, and the junction held 5 bases outside the gene matches. CDR3 amino acids: CSVDSGQGNYGYTF. CDR3 DNA sequence: TGCAGCGTTGACTCCGGACAGGGCAACTATGGCTACACCTTC.

This rearrangement joins TRBV5-1 to TRBJ2-2, with TRBD2 matching 11 bases. The CDR3 contains 17 residues. Germline V CDR1 and CDR2: SGHRS, YFSETQ. V was pared by 2 bases and J by 5 bases, with 8 bases of the junction left unmatched. CDR3 sequence reads: CASSLIPSGRITGELFF. The CDR3 DNA follows: TGCGCCAGCAGCTTAATCCCTAGCGGGAGGATAACCGGGGAGCTGTTTTTT.

J is TRBJ1-2 and V is TRBV9; D perhaps matches TRBD1 (5 bases). Per germline, CDR1 SGDLS and CDR2 YYNGEE. The CDR3 is 14 amino acids. Trimming removed 4 bases from V and 5 bases from J, with 15 bases in between. In DNA form, the CDR3 reads TGTGCCAGCAGCTCCCCTTCGGGGGGGTATGGCTACACCTTC. Translation gives CASSSPSGGYGYTF.

The chain links TRBV4-2 to TRBJ1-4; TRBD1 is a possible D gene (6 bases). Trimming removed 0 bases from V and 7 bases from J, with 15 bases in between. The CDR3 is made up of 16 amino acids. From germline, CDR1 is LGHNA and CDR2 YNFKEQ. The CDR3 loop is CASSQEVGGGSEKLFF. For the CDR3, the DNA is TGTGCCAGCAGCCAAGAAGTGGGGGGCGGGAGTGAAAAACTGTTTTTT.

V is TRBV9 and J is TRBJ1-3, with 7 bases matching TRBD1. The CDR3 has 13 residues. V was pared by 3 bases and J by 11 bases, with 8 bases of the junction left unmatched. Germline CDR1 SGDLS, CDR2 YYNGEE. The CDR3 reads CASSANTDRPIYF. The CDR3 DNA is TGTGCCAGCAGCGCGAATACGGACAGGCCCATATATTTT.

The CDR3 loop reads CASRAGQVGKGDSGNTIYF. The CDR3 DNA reads TGTGCCAGCAGAGCAGGACAGGTCGGAAAAGGAGACTCTGGAAACACCATATATTTT. The chain recombines TRBV7-9 with TRBJ1-3, with 7 bases that match TRBD1. The V gene end was trimmed by 6 bases and the J gene end by 0 bases; junction bases not matched to a gene: 17. Germline V gives CDR1 SEHNR, CDR2 FQNEAQ (reference sequence). The length of the CDR3 is 19 residues.

The J gene is TRBJ2-1, the V gene TRBV18; D gene unclear. The V and J ends lost 3 bases and 5 bases respectively, with 2 bases between them. This CDR3 has 11 residues. From germline, CDR1 is KGHSH and CDR2 LQKENI. DNA for the CDR3: TGTGCCAGCTCACCTAACAATGAGCAGTTCTTC. This encodes CASSPNNEQFF.

This sequence joins TRBV20-1 and TRBJ2-3; 11 nucleotides agree with TRBD2. J gave up 4 bases and V 3 bases, and 6 bases lay outside the gene matches. The CDR3 spans 15 residues. The V gene's germline CDR1 is DFQATT and CDR2 SNEGSKA (reference sequence). CDR3 nucleotide sequence: TGCAGTGCTAGTCATAGCGGGGGGGCAGCAGATACGCAGTATTTT. It translates to CSASHSGGAADTQYF.

This clone appeared once. The chain has TRBV5-4 and TRBJ2-7, with TRBD1 as a possible D gene (6 bases). Trimming left V 4 bases short and J 5 bases short, with 16 bases between. The CDR3 is 14 residues long. In germline, CDR1 is SGHNT, CDR2 YYREEE (reference sequence). The CDR3 sequence: CASSDHRVLDEQYF. The DNA for the CDR3 is TGTGCCAGCAGCGACCACAGGGTCCTGGACGAGCAGTACTTC.

The rearrangement joins TRBV20-1 to TRBJ2-5; perhaps TRBD2 as D (6 bases). V lost 3 bases to trimming and J lost 4 bases, with 12 bases between them. Germline values: CDR1 DFQATT, CDR2 SNEGSKA (reference sequence). The CDR3 runs 13 residues. In DNA, the CDR3 is TGCAGTGCTAGTTATGGGGGGATAGAGACCCAGTACTTC. It specifies CSASYGGIETQYF.

The genes are TRBV18 and TRBJ1-2; TRBD1 matches 7 bases. This CDR3 is built from 16 residues. Germline-derived CDR1 and CDR2 are KGHSH and LQKENI. V lost 3 bases to trimming and J lost 3 bases; unmatched junction nucleotides: 10. This chain's CDR3 is CASSPIQDRVHYGYTF. In DNA, the CDR3 is TGTGCCAGCTCACCTATACAAGACAGGGTTCACTATGGCTACACCTTC.

V is TRBV4-3 and J is TRBJ1-5; tentative D call: TRBD1 (6 bases). The CDR3 is 16 amino acids. V lost 0 bases, J lost 6 bases, and 15 bases lay in between. In germline, CDR1 is LGHNA, CDR2 YSLEER. CDR3 in amino acids: CASSQDVQGGTQPQHF. DNA of the CDR3: TGCGCCAGCAGCCAAGATGTACAGGGAGGGACTCAGCCCCAGCATTTT.

This clone was counted a few times. The chain is built from TRBV6-6 and TRBJ1-1; D is undetermined. The CDR3 runs to 14 residues. With 0 bases removed from V and 1 base from J, the gap between germline ends came to 6 bases. The germline gives CDR1 MNHNY, CDR2 SVGAGI (reference sequence). CDR3 sequence: CASSYSQANTEAFF. For the CDR3, the DNA is TGTGCCAGCAGTTACTCGCAGGCGAACACTGAAGCTTTCTTT.